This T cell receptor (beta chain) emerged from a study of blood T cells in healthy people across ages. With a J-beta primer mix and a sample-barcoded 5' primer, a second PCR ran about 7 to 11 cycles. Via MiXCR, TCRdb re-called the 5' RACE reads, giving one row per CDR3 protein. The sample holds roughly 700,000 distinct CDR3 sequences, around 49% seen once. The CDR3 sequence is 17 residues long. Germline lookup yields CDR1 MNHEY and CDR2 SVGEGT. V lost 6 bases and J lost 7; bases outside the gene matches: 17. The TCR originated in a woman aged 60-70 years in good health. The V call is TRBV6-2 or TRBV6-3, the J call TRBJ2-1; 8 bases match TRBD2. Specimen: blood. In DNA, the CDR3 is TGTGCCAGCAGACGGGGACCTCTAGCGGGTTGGGGTAATGAGCAGTTCTTC. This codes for CASRRGPLAGWGNEQFF.